What follows are 5 T cell receptor beta chains derived from one specimen sequenced in a study of blood T cell repertoires in COVID-19. Sequencing used immunoSEQ multiplex PCR; TCRdb keeps in-frame clones, though not all of them. The profile covers hundreds of thousands of clones, with approximately 89% appearing a single time and 10% to 15% taken by the ten largest. Sequences were obtained from peripheral blood. The receptors stem from a woman aged 50 to 60 with COVID-19, enrolled during active disease.

V usage is TRBV19 and J usage is TRBJ2-7; TRBD2 is a possible D gene (6 bases). CDR1 and CDR2 from the germline V gene are LNHDA and SQIVND (reference sequence). This CDR3 is built from 14 residues. Between the trimmed V and J ends, which lost 3 bases and 5 bases, there was a span of 14 bases. The CDR3 sequence is CASSMEGLIHEQYF. DNA for the CDR3: TGTGCCAGTAGTATGGAGGGGCTGATCCACGAGCAGTACTTC.

J is TRBJ2-3 and V is TRBV29-1, with D possibly being TRBD1 (5 bases). V was shortened by 4 bases and J by 1 base, with 18 bases between the two germline ends. The CDR3 covers 16 residues. Germline assignment: CDR1 SQVTM and CDR2 ANQGSEA. The CDR3 DNA sequence: TGCAGCGTTGCGTCCGGCAGGGCGATCGGCACAGATACGCAGTATTTT. Encoded protein: CSVASGRAIGTDTQYF.

The gene calls are TRBV6-4 and TRBJ1-4; D gene ambiguous. The V end lost 3 bases, the J end lost 1 base, and 18 bases lay between the germline ends. The CDR3 consists of 18 residues. From germline, CDR1 is MRHNA and CDR2 SNTAGT. The CDR3 region is CASSDFRTDSLTNEKLFF. The CDR3 bases are TGTGCCAGCAGTGATTTCAGGACGGACTCTTTAACTAATGAAAAACTGTTTTTT.

The chain uses TRBV3-1 (or the pseudogene TRBV3-2) and TRBJ1-1; TRBD1 matches at 7 bases. This CDR3 comprises 12 residues. The V segment lost 4 bases and the J segment 11 bases; nucleotides outside the gene matches: 7. Germline CDR1 is LGHDT and CDR2 is YNNKEL (reference sequence). The CDR3 DNA reads TGTGCCAGCAGCCCCACACAGGGGTCGGCTTTCTTT. It codes for CASSPTQGSAFF.

The CDR3 bases are TGTGCCAGCAGTGAAAGGGGGCCCGACAGCCTGGGGGCCTATGGCTACACCTTC. It yields the protein CASSERGPDSLGAYGYTF. The rearrangement joins TRBV2 to TRBJ1-2; the match to TRBD1 covers 7 bases. Germline assignment: CDR1 SNHLY and CDR2 FYNNEI. The V gene end was trimmed by 2 bases and the J gene end by 4 bases; junction bases not matched to a gene: 16. This CDR3 is built from 18 residues.